The entry below gives a single TCR beta chain sequence along with its context. Its antigen is unknown. Unique molecular identifiers were incorporated into the prepared TCRbeta library. MiXCR, applied by TCRdb to the PCR reads, yields one record per CDR3 protein. Of roughly 220,000 distinct CDR3 sequences listed, around 7.7% are singletons. This entry is derived from a study of T-cell reconstitution after alpha-beta-depleted transplantation in children. General study results and limits: Reportedly, roughly two months post-transplant, alpha-beta T cells arose from several hundred expanded graft clones. Diversity and T-cell counts at one year after transplant derived mostly from new T cells.

The receptor was derived from a male patient between 2 and 15 years old who had a stem cell transplant for acute myeloid leukemia, so the T cells may come from the graft donor. Sequencing used PBMCs, mostly from graft donor cells, obtained 360 days after TCRalphabeta/CD19-depleted stem cell transplant.

This CDR3 reads CASSQEGTGIDTQYF. DNA of the CDR3: TGCGCCAGCAGCCAAGAGGGGACAGGGATAGATACGCAGTATTTT. V is TRBV4-1 and J is TRBJ2-3, with TRBD1 matching 9 bases. Germline V gene lookup returns CDR1 MGHRA and CDR2 YSYEKL. V was clipped by 0 bases and J by 5 bases; unmatched bases: 3. CDR3 length equals 15 residues.